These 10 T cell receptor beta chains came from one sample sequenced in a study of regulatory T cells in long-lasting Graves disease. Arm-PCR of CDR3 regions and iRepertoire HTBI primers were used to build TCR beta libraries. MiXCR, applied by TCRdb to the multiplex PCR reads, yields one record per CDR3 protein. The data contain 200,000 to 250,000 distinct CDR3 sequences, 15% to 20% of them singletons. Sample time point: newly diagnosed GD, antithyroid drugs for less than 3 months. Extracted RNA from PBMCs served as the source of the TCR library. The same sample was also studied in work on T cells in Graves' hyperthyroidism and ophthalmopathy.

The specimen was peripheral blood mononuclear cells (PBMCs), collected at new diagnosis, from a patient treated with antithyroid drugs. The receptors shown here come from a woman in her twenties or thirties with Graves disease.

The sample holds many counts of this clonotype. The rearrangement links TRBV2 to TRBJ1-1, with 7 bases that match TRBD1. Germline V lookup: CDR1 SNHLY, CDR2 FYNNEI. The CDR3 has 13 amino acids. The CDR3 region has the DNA TGTGCTCTAAGGGGGCGGAGAAACACTGAAGCTTTCTTT. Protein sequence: CALRGRRNTEAFF.

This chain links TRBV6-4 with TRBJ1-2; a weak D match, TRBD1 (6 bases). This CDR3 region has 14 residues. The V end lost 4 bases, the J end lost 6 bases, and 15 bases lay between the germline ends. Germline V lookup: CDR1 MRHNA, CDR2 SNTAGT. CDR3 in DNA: TGTGCCAGCAGTGCGGACAGTTTCACGAATGGCTACACCTTC. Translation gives CASSADSFTNGYTF.

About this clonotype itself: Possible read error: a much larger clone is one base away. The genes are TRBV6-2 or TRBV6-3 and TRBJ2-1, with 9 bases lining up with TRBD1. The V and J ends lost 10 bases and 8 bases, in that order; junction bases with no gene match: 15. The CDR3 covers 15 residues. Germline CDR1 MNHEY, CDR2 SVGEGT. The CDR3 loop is CAISPRTGVRDEQFF. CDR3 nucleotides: TGTGCCATCAGCCCCCGGACAGGGGTTAGGGATGAGCAGTTCTTC.

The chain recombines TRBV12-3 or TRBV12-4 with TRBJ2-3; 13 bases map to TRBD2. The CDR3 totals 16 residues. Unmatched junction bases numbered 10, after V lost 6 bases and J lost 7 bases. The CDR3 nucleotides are TGTGCCAGCAGACCGACTAGCGGGGGGACCCTCTATACGCAGTATTTT. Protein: CASRPTSGGTLYTQYF.

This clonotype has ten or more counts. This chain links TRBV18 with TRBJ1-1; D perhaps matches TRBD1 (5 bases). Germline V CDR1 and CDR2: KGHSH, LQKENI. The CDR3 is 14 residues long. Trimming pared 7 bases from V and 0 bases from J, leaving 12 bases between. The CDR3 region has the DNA TGTGCCAGCTTCCCGGACACCCTGAACACTGAAGCTTTCTTT. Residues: CASFPDTLNTEAFF. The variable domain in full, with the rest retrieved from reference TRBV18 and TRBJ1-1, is NAGVMQNPRHLVRRRGQEARLRCSPMKGHSHVYWYRQLPEEGLKFMVYLQKENIIDESGMPKERFSAEFPKEGPSILRIQQVVRGDSAAYFCASFPDTLNTEAFFGQGTRLTVV.

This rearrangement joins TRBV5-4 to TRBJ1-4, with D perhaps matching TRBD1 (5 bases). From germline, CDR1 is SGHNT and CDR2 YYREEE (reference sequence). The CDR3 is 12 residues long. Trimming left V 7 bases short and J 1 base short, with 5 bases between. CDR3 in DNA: TGTGCCAGCCAGGGAACTAATGAAAAACTGTTTTTT. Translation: CASQGTNEKLFF. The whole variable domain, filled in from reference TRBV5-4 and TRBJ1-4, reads ETGVTQSPTHLIKTRGQQVTLRCSSQSGHNTVSWYQQALGQGPQFIFQYYREEENGRGNFPPRFSGLQFPNYSSELNVNALELDDSALYLCASQGTNEKLFFGSGTQLSVL.

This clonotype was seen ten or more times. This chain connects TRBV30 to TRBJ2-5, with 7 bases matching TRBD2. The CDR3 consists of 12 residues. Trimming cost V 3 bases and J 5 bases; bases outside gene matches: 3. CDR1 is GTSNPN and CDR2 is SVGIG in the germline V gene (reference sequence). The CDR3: CAWSVGGETQYF. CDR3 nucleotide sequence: TGTGCCTGGAGCGTGGGGGGGGAGACCCAGTACTTC.

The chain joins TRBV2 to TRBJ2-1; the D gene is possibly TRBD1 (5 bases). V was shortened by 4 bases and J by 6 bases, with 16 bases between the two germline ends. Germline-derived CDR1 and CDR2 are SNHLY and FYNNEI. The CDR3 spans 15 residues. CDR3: CASSAGSPSINEQFF. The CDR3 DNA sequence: TGTGCCAGCAGTGCAGGGTCACCTTCGATCAATGAGCAGTTCTTC.

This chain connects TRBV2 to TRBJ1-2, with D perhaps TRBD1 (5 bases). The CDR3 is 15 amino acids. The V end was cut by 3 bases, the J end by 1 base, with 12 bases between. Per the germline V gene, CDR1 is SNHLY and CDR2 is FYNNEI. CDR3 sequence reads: CASSDIRGINYGYTF. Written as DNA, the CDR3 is TGTGCCAGCAGTGATATAAGGGGCATTAACTATGGCTACACCTTC. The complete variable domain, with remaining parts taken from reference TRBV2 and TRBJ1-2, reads EPEVTQTPSHQVTQMGQEVILRCVPISNHLYFYWYRQILGQKVEFLVSFYNNEISEKSEIFDDQFSVERPDGSNFTLKIRSTKLEDSAMYFCASSDIRGINYGYTFGSGTRLTVV.

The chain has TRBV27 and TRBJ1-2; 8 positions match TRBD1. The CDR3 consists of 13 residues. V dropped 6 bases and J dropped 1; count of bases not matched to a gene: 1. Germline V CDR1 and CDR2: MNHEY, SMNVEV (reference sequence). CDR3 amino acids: CASRTGVNYGYTF. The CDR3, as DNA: TGTGCCAGCAGGACAGGGGTTAACTATGGCTACACCTTC.